Shown below are 30 T cell receptor beta chains from a single sample sequenced in a study of T cell changes during pregnancy in multiple sclerosis. The protocol was immunoSEQ multiplex PCR, while the TCRdb copy is restricted to in-frame clones and leaves out a portion. The profile shows 80,000 to 100,000 clones, 75% to 95% of them singletons. The material sequenced was peripheral blood, taken in the second trimester of pregnancy. These receptors were collected from a female donor in good health, enrolled as a control in a pregnancy study.

The rearrangement links TRBV7-9 to TRBJ2-5, with 11 bases aligning to TRBD2. CDR3 length: 16 amino acids. After removal of 8 bases from V and 1 base from J, the junction contained 9 bases not matched to a gene. Germline V gives CDR1 SEHNR, CDR2 FQNEAQ (reference sequence). The CDR3 region has the DNA TGTGCCAGCCAGGGAAGACTAGCGGGGATCCAAGAGACCCAGTACTTC. This translates into CASQGRLAGIQETQYF. The complete variable domain, with remaining parts taken from reference TRBV7-9 and TRBJ2-5, reads DTGVSQNPRHKITKRGQNVTFRCDPISEHNRLYWYRQTLGQGPEFLTYFQNEAQLEKSRLLSDRFSAERPKGSFSTLEIQRTEQGDSAMYLCASQGRLAGIQETQYFGPGTRLLVL.

V and J are TRBV19 and TRBJ1-5, with 9 bases matching TRBD1. Germline CDR1 is LNHDA and CDR2 is SQIVND (reference sequence). This CDR3 is built from 15 residues. V was pared by 8 bases and J by 0 bases, with 5 bases of the junction left unmatched. In DNA form, the CDR3 reads TGTGCCAGTGGGACAGGGATGTATAGCAATCAGCCCCAGCATTTT. This encodes CASGTGMYSNQPQHF. The variable domain in full, with the rest retrieved from reference TRBV19 and TRBJ1-5, is DGGITQSPKYLFRKEGQNVTLSCEQNLNHDAMYWYRQDPGQGLRLIYYSQIVNDFQKGDIAEGYSVSREKKESFPLTVTSAQKNPTAFYLCASGTGMYSNQPQHFGDGTRLSIL.

This chain connects TRBV7-9 to TRBJ1-1; D gene ambiguous. The germline V gene encodes CDR1 SEHNR and CDR2 FQNEAQ (reference sequence). The CDR3 contains 13 residues. Trimming removed 5 bases from V and 4 bases from J, with 11 bases in between. As DNA, the CDR3 is TGTGCCAGCAGCCGAGACATTGCCACTGAAGCTTTCTTT. Its translation is CASSRDIATEAFF.

The gene calls are TRBV18 and TRBJ1-4; D is uncertain. The CDR3 consists of 15 residues. Germline V gene lookup returns CDR1 KGHSH and CDR2 LQKENI. Deletions cut 3 bases from V and 3 bases from J, with 11 bases between. Here the CDR3 DNA reads TGTGCCAGCTCACCGCCCAGTGCGGCTAATGAAAAACTGTTTTTT. Its protein is CASSPPSAANEKLFF.

This chain links TRBV9 with TRBJ2-7; 7 nucleotides agree with TRBD1. The germline CDR1 and CDR2 sequences are SGDLS and YYNGEE. Losses at the gene ends were 3 bases for V and 6 bases for J; bases not matched to a gene: 9. The CDR3 runs 14 residues. The DNA for the CDR3 is TGTGCCAGCAGCGGCCTCGACAGGGTCGGCGAGCAGTACTTC. Protein sequence: CASSGLDRVGEQYF.

V is TRBV27 and J is TRBJ1-2, with 7 bases matching TRBD1. Trimming removed 2 bases from V and 4 bases from J; junction bases left unmatched: 13. The CDR3 has 17 residues. Germline V gene data show CDR1 as MNHEY and CDR2 as SMNVEV (reference sequence). CDR3 in amino acids: CASSLKGAATAFYGYTF. DNA for the CDR3: TGTGCCAGCAGTTTAAAGGGGGCCGCTACAGCCTTCTATGGCTACACCTTC.

V is TRBV6-5 and J is TRBJ1-5; 9 bases are shared with TRBD1. Germline V gene data show CDR1 as MNHEY and CDR2 as SVGAGI. This CDR3 comprises 14 residues. Trimming took 6 bases from V and 7 from J; bases not matched to a gene: 7. For the CDR3, the DNA is TGTGCCAGCAGACCCGGGACAGGGTACCAGCCCCAGCATTTT. It yields the protein CASRPGTGYQPQHF.

The chain's CDR3 is CASRAELWSGELFF. For the CDR3, the DNA is TGTGCCAGCAGGGCGGAATTATGGTCCGGGGAGCTGTTTTTT. The chain uses TRBV6-6 and TRBJ2-2; no definite D call. V lost 6 bases to trimming and J lost 6 bases, with 14 bases between them. Germline CDR1 MNHNY, CDR2 SVGAGI (reference sequence). The CDR3 loop spans 14 amino acids.

This chain uses TRBV9 with TRBJ2-1, with 12 bases fitting TRBD2. The germline V gene has CDR1 SGDLS and CDR2 YYNGEE. CDR3 size: 19 residues. J lost 0 bases, V lost 3 bases, and 10 bases had no gene match. The CDR3 DNA follows: TGTGCCAGCAGCGCACCGGGACTAGCGGGCATTAGCTCCTACAATGAGCAGTTCTTC. Amino acid sequence: CASSAPGLAGISSYNEQFF. The complete variable domain, with remaining parts taken from reference TRBV9 and TRBJ2-1, reads DSGVTQTPKHLITATGQRVTLRCSPRSGDLSVYWYQQSLDQGLQFLIQYYNGEERAKGNILERFSAQQFPDLHSELNLSSLELGDSALYFCASSAPGLAGISSYNEQFFGPGTRLTVL.

This chain links TRBV6-1 with TRBJ1-2; possibly TRBD1 for D (5 bases). Trimming pared 2 bases from V and 6 bases from J, leaving 13 bases between. Germline CDR1 reads MNHNS; CDR2 reads SASEGT. This CDR3 comprises 14 residues. CDR3 sequence reads: CASSERGGRDGYTF. The CDR3 nucleotides read TGTGCCAGCAGTGAACGGGGGGGGAGAGATGGCTACACCTTC.

This CDR3 reads CASSLAGTSTDTQYF. The CDR3 coding sequence is TGTGCCAGCAGCCTAGCGGGCACTTCCACAGATACGCAGTATTTT. The gene calls are TRBV5-6 and TRBJ2-3; 8 nucleotides agree with TRBD2. V lost 4 bases to trimming and J lost 2 bases; unmatched junction nucleotides: 6. CDR3 length: 15 residues. Germline loops: CDR1 SGHDT, CDR2 YYEEEE.

The rearrangement joins TRBV5-6 to TRBJ1-1; D gene ambiguous. Trimming took 0 bases from V and 1 from J, leaving 10 bases between them. Germline CDR1 is SGHDT and CDR2 is YYEEEE. The CDR3 spans 15 residues. As DNA, the CDR3 is TGTGCCAGCAGCTTGGCGGGGTACTCGAACACTGAAGCTTTCTTT. Translating it yields CASSLAGYSNTEAFF.

This chain uses TRBV27 with TRBJ2-1; 11 positions match TRBD2. CDR3 length: 15 amino acids. In germline, CDR1 is MNHEY, CDR2 SMNVEV (reference sequence). Trimming removed 2 bases from V and 8 bases from J; junction bases left unmatched: 5. CDR3 DNA: TGTGCCAGCAGTTTAGTAGCGGGAGGGCCCTATGAGCAGTTCTTC. This sequence encodes CASSLVAGGPYEQFF.

The chain recombines TRBV4-1 with TRBJ2-7; D not certain. Germline loops: CDR1 MGHRA, CDR2 YSYEKL. This CDR3 is 12 amino acids long. The V end was cut by 4 bases, the J end by 2 bases, with 6 bases between. The CDR3 reads CASSLVPYEQYF. CDR3 in DNA: TGCGCCAGCAGCCTAGTCCCCTACGAGCAGTACTTC.

The chain links TRBV6-1 to TRBJ2-3; possible D gene TRBD2, 6 bases. Germline V lookup: CDR1 MNHNS, CDR2 SASEGT. V was shortened by 4 bases and J by 1 base, with 12 bases between the two germline ends. This CDR3 has 15 amino acids. The CDR3 sequence: CASSASGLRTDTQYF. CDR3 nucleotide sequence: TGTGCCAGCAGTGCATCGGGACTCCGCACAGATACGCAGTATTTT.

This clone was picked up a small number of times. J is TRBJ1-6 and V is TRBV14; D remains ambiguous. Germline V CDR1 and CDR2: SGHDN, FVKESK. The CDR3 runs to 12 residues. V was shortened by 0 bases and J by 13 bases, with 7 bases between the two germline ends. CDR3 sequence (DNA): TGTGCCAGCAGCCAAGATATTGAGCCCCTCCACTTT. Residues: CASSQDIEPLHF.

V usage is TRBV25-1 and J usage is TRBJ1-1; 8 bases line up with TRBD1. CDR1 is MGHDK and CDR2 is SYGVNS in the germline V gene. The junction had 4 bases not matched to a gene; V was cut back by 1 base and J by 3 bases. There are 15 residues in the CDR3. CDR3 sequence: CASSEWTGRHTEAFF. The CDR3 DNA follows: TGTGCCAGCAGTGAATGGACAGGGAGGCACACTGAAGCTTTCTTT. Full variable domain (missing parts from reference TRBV25-1 and TRBJ1-1): EADIYQTPRYLVIGTGKKITLECSQTMGHDKMYWYQQDPGMELHLIHYSYGVNSTEKGDLSSESTVSRIRTEHFPLTLESARPSHTSQYLCASSEWTGRHTEAFFGQGTRLTVV.

This chain uses TRBV5-1 with TRBJ2-2; D possibly corresponds to TRBD1 (5 bases). The germline V gene encodes CDR1 SGHRS and CDR2 YFSETQ. Trimming took 4 bases from V and 3 from J, leaving 16 bases between them. The CDR3 sequence is 16 residues long. CDR3 residues: CASSRGLPGDTGELFF. For the CDR3, the DNA is TGCGCCAGCAGCAGGGGTCTCCCTGGGGACACCGGGGAGCTGTTTTTT.

The chain is built from TRBV28 and TRBJ1-5; 7 positions match TRBD1. Germline V gene data show CDR1 as MDHEN and CDR2 as SYDVKM. V trimming: 6 bases; J trimming: 4 bases; junction bases outside the gene matches: 9. This CDR3 region has 15 residues. The CDR3 bases are TGTGCCAGCAGGTCAGGGGGGTCGGGTAATCAGCCCCAGCATTTT. This sequence encodes CASRSGGSGNQPQHF. Supplemented by reference TRBV28 and TRBJ1-5, the full variable domain reads DVKVTQSSRYLVKRTGEKVFLECVQDMDHENMFWYRQDPGLGLRLIYFSYDVKMKEKGDIPEGYSVSREKKERFSLILESASTNQTSMYLCASRSGGSGNQPQHFGDGTRLSIL.

The chain is built from TRBV7-2 and TRBJ2-7, with 7 nucleotides matching TRBD1. Trimming cost V 5 bases and J 4 bases; bases outside gene matches: 8. The germline gives CDR1 SGHTA, CDR2 FQGNSA. The CDR3 covers 14 residues. CDR3 in DNA: TGTGCCAGCAGCCGTTGGACAGGCCCGTACGAGCAGTACTTC. It translates to CASSRWTGPYEQYF.

This chain joins TRBV5-6 and TRBJ1-5, with a weak D call TRBD1 (5 bases). This CDR3 contains 16 residues. CDR1 and CDR2 from the germline V gene are SGHDT and YYEEEE. V was trimmed by 4 bases and J by 1 base, leaving 15 bases between them. CDR3 DNA: TGTGCCAGCAGCCTCGGGCCTCGGGGGAGCAATCAGCCCCAGCATTTT. Residues: CASSLGPRGSNQPQHF. Filled out from reference TRBV5-6 and TRBJ1-5, the complete variable domain reads DAGVTQSPTHLIKTRGQQVTLRCSPKSGHDTVSWYQQALGQGPQFIFQYYEEEERQRGNFPDRFSGHQFPNYSSELNVNALLLGDSALYLCASSLGPRGSNQPQHFGDGTRLSIL.

The chain combines TRBV5-6 with TRBJ2-6; D not resolved. CDR1 SGHDT and CDR2 YYEEEE come from the germline V gene. The CDR3 extends over 15 amino acids. Trimming stripped 3 bases from V and 0 bases from J, with 7 bases between. CDR3 DNA sequence: TGTGCCAGCAGCTACAGTGTCTCTGGGGCCAACGTCCTGACTTTC. Protein product: CASSYSVSGANVLTF.

The chain has TRBV30 and TRBJ1-4; D ambiguous. The CDR3 has 13 residues. Germline V gene lookup returns CDR1 GTSNPN and CDR2 SVGIG (reference sequence). The V end lost 1 base, the J end lost 7 bases, and 10 bases lay between the germline ends. CDR3 region: CAWSGGEAEKLFF. The DNA of the CDR3 is TGTGCCTGGAGTGGAGGCGAGGCTGAAAAACTGTTTTTT.

The chain employs TRBV27 and TRBJ1-2, with a weak D call TRBD1 (5 bases). The CDR3 sequence is 17 residues long. CDR1 is MNHEY and CDR2 is SMNVEV in the germline V gene (reference sequence). The V and J ends lost 1 base and 4 bases respectively, with 19 bases between them. The CDR3 bases are TGTGCCAGCAGTTTATTTATGGGGAGGGACCCCGCCTATGGCTACACCTTC. This gives the protein CASSLFMGRDPAYGYTF.

The chain employs TRBV19 and TRBJ1-5, with D perhaps TRBD1 (6 bases). Germline CDR1 LNHDA, CDR2 SQIVND (reference sequence). This CDR3 has 15 residues. Trimming cost V 5 bases and J 4 bases, with 15 bases left between them. The CDR3 DNA follows: TGTGCCAGTAGTGACGGCAGGGGAGGGAATCAGCCCCAGCATTTT. It translates to CASSDGRGGNQPQHF.

The genes are TRBV18 and TRBJ2-2; D possibly corresponds to TRBD1 (6 bases). Trimming pared 5 bases from V and 3 bases from J, leaving 10 bases between. From germline, CDR1 is KGHSH and CDR2 LQKENI. CDR3 length equals 14 residues. The CDR3 nucleotides are TGTGCCAGCTCATCGTCAGGGGACACCGGGGAGCTGTTTTTT. Its translation is CASSSSGDTGELFF.

V and J are TRBV2 and TRBJ2-7, with D unclear. V was shortened by 3 bases and J by 0 bases, with 9 bases between the two germline ends. The CDR3 has 14 residues. CDR1 and CDR2 (germline): SNHLY, FYNNEI. The CDR3 region has the DNA TGTGCCAGCAGTGATGGGCCGAGCTCCTACGAGCAGTACTTC. Protein product: CASSDGPSSYEQYF.

The CDR3 loop is CASSPLNQPQHF. CDR3 nucleotide sequence: TGTGCCAGTAGTCCCCTCAATCAGCCCCAGCATTTT. The chain recombines TRBV19 with TRBJ1-5; D unclear. CDR3 length: 12 residues. Germline-derived CDR1 and CDR2 are LNHDA and SQIVND (reference sequence). The V end lost 5 bases, the J end lost 3 bases, and 5 bases lay between the germline ends.

The chain is built from TRBV25-1 and TRBJ1-2; D remains ambiguous. The CDR3 contains 14 residues. Between the trimmed V and J ends, which lost 5 bases and 3 bases, there was a span of 13 bases. Germline CDR1 MGHDK, CDR2 SYGVNS. CDR3 DNA: TGTGCCAGCAGTCTTCCCAACAGTTACTATGGCTACACCTTC. Translating it yields CASSLPNSYYGYTF.

V and J are TRBV28 and TRBJ1-2, with 7 bases aligning to TRBD1. V lost 4 bases and J lost 4; bases outside the gene matches: 3. The CDR3 has 13 amino acids. From germline, CDR1 is MDHEN and CDR2 SYDVKM. This chain's CDR3 is CASSYGTAYGYTF. DNA of the CDR3: TGTGCCAGCAGTTACGGGACAGCCTATGGCTACACCTTC.